This T cell receptor (beta chain) emerged from a study of cytomegalovirus exposure and HLA in healthy donors (dated by TCRdb to the late 2010s). Background for the entire study: In an earlier analysis of under 750 of the donors, 250 to 350 Gb of sequence data and 100 million or so unique TCR beta sequences from roughly 180 million T cells were reported. An early release covering roughly 600 HLA-typed donors comprised about 300 gigabases of sequencing data and tens of millions of unique TCR sequences. The genetic ancestry cluster associated with self-reported Caucasian donors included 80% to 90% of the approximately 410 genotyped donors. The study aimed to test whether signatures of past pathogen exposure could be identified by cataloging public T cell receptors. Using immunosequencing, the study profiled T cell repertoires from about 650 subjects and related those repertoires to cytomegalovirus serostatus. Along with the roughly 670-subject first cohort, a separate validation cohort of around 110 different subjects was used. To predict cytomegalovirus infection status, the study brought together high-throughput TCR immunosequencing, statistical association of individual TCRs with disease status, and machine learning. In a later analysis, previously published TCR beta repertoires from several hundred donors were re-analyzed and high-resolution HLA genotyping was added so that TCR occurrence patterns could be studied. Rather than drawing on any new phenotypic data, the later analysis identified candidate immune exposures from TCR beta sequences and the way those sequences occurred across donors. An earlier analysis of nearly 600 of the donors applied high-throughput TCR beta sequencing to assess whether each TCR beta V gene segment acted as functional or pseudogenic. Donor age, sex, ethnicity and CMV serostatus were compiled alongside the repertoire data. Genome-wide SNP genotypes for about 65% of the 666 donors were used in a later genetic analysis, which treated that subset as a discovery cohort. All discovery cohort repertoires had been generated on a single sequencing platform. Class I and class II HLA loci were covered by the typing at four-digit resolution. The number of typed donors differed by locus: roughly 620-640 for A, B, C, DRB1 and DQB1; 500 to 550 for DQA1; roughly 600 for DPA1; and some 470 for DPB1. A few DR-DQ haplotypes were handled as single units for association and clustering because linkage in the cohort was strong. Among 300 to 500 genotyped donors of the cohort, an average of around 250,000 unique TCR beta nucleotide sequences was sequenced per donor, of which about 18% were non-productive. Here is what the overall study found, with its caveats: Because some donors lacked HLA typing at each locus, the association tests relied only on the typed subset. The only immune exposure information available for the cohort was CMV serostatus. Strong co-occurrence of HLA alleles, especially DR and DQ, made assigning TCR associations to individual alleles difficult. A later analysis found that HLA-associated TCR beta chains were more clonally expanded and had lower generation probabilities than equally common non-associated chains. The classifier was reported to diagnose cytomegalovirus status with high specificity and sensitivity in both the original and validation cohorts. A later analysis reported that several top co-occurrence clusters appeared linked to parvovirus B19, influenza, CMV and Epstein-Barr virus. According to a later analysis, most CMV-associated TCR beta chains appeared to be HLA-restricted, and the HLA associations seemed to be driven largely by CMV exposure. In the study, approximately 160 TCR beta chains were listed as associated with cytomegalovirus. The earlier analysis of 587 of the donors excluded 15 to 20 rarely observed V segments, including chromosome 9 orphons, because counts were too low. An earlier analysis of 450 to 750 of the donors showed that most TCR beta V segments appeared in productive rearrangements either about 90% or about 30% of the time, which broadly matched IMGT annotations. In a later genetic analysis, a missense DCLRE1C variant was associated with V-gene and J-gene trimming of TCR beta chains, and the association was replicated in an independent cohort. This cohort had only TCR beta chains sequenced, and the lack of alpha or paired-chain data limited which features could be detected. Linkage disequilibrium might explain the correlated functional status among segregating V segments, but an unknown experimental factor could not be excluded. The presence/absence analyses assumed that sequencing depth was roughly uniform across donors, and that assumption may not be true. It was suggested by the authors that the approach could potentially be generalized to other disease states and immunological phenotypes. A group of highly shared sequence variants was considered likely to be a technical artifact of the sequencing pipeline. Compared with the roughly 670-donor mean, donors in an Asian-associated ancestry cluster had fewer N-insertions in productive TCRs, according to a later genetic analysis. A further reported finding was that TCR beta sequences accurately predicted the HLA-A and HLA-B alleles for most subjects in the first cohort. In vitro tests confirmed that a few of the cytomegalovirus-associated TCR beta chains recognize cytomegalovirus antigens. A later analysis found that TCR association rates varied across HLA loci, with DRB1 alleles showing the most associated TCRs and HLA-C alleles the fewest. Across donors, most TCR sequences were observed very rarely, whereas some public TCRs were present in many individuals. In a later analysis, 15,000 to 20,000 TCR beta sequences were associated with specific HLA alleles at a false discovery rate of 0.05. The 87-base-pair reads could not distinguish some IMGT-functional V segments, including TRBV6-2 and TRBV6-3, so those segments were excluded.

The CDR3 covers 13 residues, taking in both the cysteine and the phenylalanine. Only the CDR3 part of the read is kept: 39 bases, read in frame from the first base. V loses 7 bases, J loses 7 bases, and the germline ends lie 17 bases apart. The germline V gene (reference sequence) specifies LNHDA as CDR1 and SQIVND as CDR2. In regard to this clone: This receptor's antigen is unknown. The sample holds no much larger clone one base away, and base qualities are not on file.

The library was obtained by the immunoSEQ multiplex PCR assay. For the multiplex PCR, a mixture combining 60 forward primers for TCR Vbeta segments and 13 reverse primers for TCR Jbeta segments was used. The CDR3 region of rearranged TCR beta genes was amplified from genomic DNA by a multiplex PCR assay. Amplified TCR beta libraries were sequenced as 87-base-pair reads on the Illumina HiSeq System. The paper's processing steps were these. A later analysis counted tens of millions of unique TCR beta chains across the 550 to 750 repertoires, and about 10 million of these chains were shared by at least two donors. Raw reads were error-corrected and collapsed into unique sequences by a nearest-neighbor algorithm in which closely related sequences were merged to remove PCR and sequencing errors. Alignment of CDR3 sequences to IMGT reference sequences was used to assign V, D and J gene segments. For a sequence to be retained, at least a six-nucleotide match to both a V gene segment and a J gene segment was required. A rearrangement counted as productive if the CDR3 had no stop codons and remained in frame with V and J, and every other rearrangement counted as non-productive. Following IMGT convention, CDR3 was defined as the stretch from the second conserved V-encoded cysteine up to the conserved J-encoded phenylalanine. Sequences without an unambiguous match to a single V gene segment were excluded from the earlier analysis of a few hundred of the donors. In an earlier analysis of more than 500 of the donors, a V segment was called functional when productive rearrangements were above 56.7%, and segregating when the standard deviation between donors exceeded 5%. A statistical classification framework was developed to diagnose cytomegalovirus status using the catalog of TCR beta chain sequences. In a later analysis, V and J genes were assigned by comparing TCR nucleotide sequences against IMGT/GENE-DB human TR gene sequences. In a later analysis, CDR3 sequences and most-parsimonious VDJ recombination scenarios were assigned using the TCRdist pipeline. In a later analysis, every TCR beta chain was defined by the combination of its CDR3 amino acid sequence and its V-gene family, and reads without a unique V-gene family were dropped. As a way to deal with suspected cross-contamination and a sequencing artifact, a later analysis dropped 450 to 600 nucleotide sequences that were highly shared and had low generation probability. In a later analysis, a clonal expansion index was calculated for each public chain from normalized within-repertoire ranks of inferred template counts. In a later analysis, generation probabilities were computed with a VDJ recombination model fitted to out-of-frame rearrangements, and the resulting probabilities were checked against IGoR. A later analysis scored TCR-TCR, TCR-HLA and TCR-CMV co-occurrence with hypergeometric tests, applying a repertoire-size bias correction to TCR pairs. To estimate false discovery rates, a later analysis permuted the HLA or CMV assignments 20 times. A later analysis grouped co-occurring TCRs with DBSCAN, adding TCRdist sequence similarity when clustering within HLA-allele-positive subsets. Repertoires with fewer than 30,000 or more than 120,000 public chains were left out of co-occurrence clustering, as were a handful of repertoires with anomalous nucleotide sharing. TCRdb stores this immuneACCESS table with in-frame sequences only. Part of the clones is absent; in the studies checked, under half of the shortfall reflects unresolved V genes, and no reason is known for the rest. V and J calls plus clone size are reproduced from that table; the DNA served to infer D and trimming. This sample gives 150,000 to 170,000 clones in total; about 75% of them show up just once. The top ten constitute 1.3% to 1.5% of the sample.

In total, fewer than 750 healthy bone marrow donors made up the cohort. At the time of sampling, all cohort members were nominally healthy, though unrecorded immune exposures were likely present. The donor tested CMV seronegative and was one of the 352 seronegative cohort members. Every donor gave a peripheral blood sample, and the peripheral blood mononuclear cells from that sample were used for TCR beta sequencing. Genomic DNA extraction from the blood cell samples was performed with the Qiagen DNeasy Blood Extraction Kit. The receptor's source is a man aged 18-30 years in good health and CMV-seronegative. The chain employs TRBV19 and TRBJ2-7; the D gene is perhaps TRBD1, from 7 matching bases. Sequencing used PBMCs. The CDR3 reads as follows: CASNPGGTGEQYF. The sequence in DNA is TGTGCCAGTAATCCAGGGGGGACGGGGGAGCAGTACTTC.